The 11 T cell receptor beta chains listed next were all sequenced from one sample in a study of blood T cell repertoires in COVID-19. Profiled with immunoSEQ multiplex PCR; TCRdb holds only in-frame clones, not every one. The data show around 340,000 clones, with 65% to 90% seen just once and roughly 7.1% held by the top ten. The sample consisted of peripheral blood. Every receptor here comes from a woman aged 55-69 years with COVID-19, enrolled during active disease.

The chain has TRBV11-3 and TRBJ2-5; 10 bases line up with TRBD1. The CDR3 is 17 residues long. Germline CDR1 SGHNT, CDR2 YENEEA. Trimming took 4 bases from V and 5 from J; bases not matched to a gene: 13. CDR3 loop: CASSWSGTGVRGETQYF. The DNA of the CDR3 is TGTGCCAGCAGCTGGTCCGGGACAGGGGTTCGTGGGGAGACCCAGTACTTC.

The rearrangement uses TRBV7-9 and TRBJ2-2; TRBD1 is a possible D gene (6 bases). The CDR3 length is 16 residues. Trimming left V 5 bases short and J 1 base short, with 14 bases between. The V gene's germline CDR1 is SEHNR and CDR2 FQNEAQ (reference sequence). CDR3 region: CASSGPGRGNTGELFF. The CDR3 DNA follows: TGTGCCAGCAGCGGTCCTGGCAGGGGGAACACCGGGGAGCTGTTTTTT.

This chain joins TRBV10-3 and TRBJ1-1; 9 bases fit TRBD1. This CDR3 is built from 16 residues. Germline V gene lookup returns CDR1 ENHRY and CDR2 SYGVKD. Trimming at V came to 2 bases and at J to 0 bases, leaving 4 bases not matched to a gene. Written as DNA, the CDR3 is TGTGCCATCAGTGAGCCGACAGGGGGATTGAACACTGAAGCTTTCTTT. It encodes CAISEPTGGLNTEAFF.

The V gene is TRBV4-1, the J gene TRBJ2-2, with 7 bases aligning to TRBD1. Germline assignment: CDR1 MGHRA and CDR2 YSYEKL. The CDR3 has 16 residues. V was clipped by 2 bases and J by 3 bases; unmatched bases: 6. CDR3: CASSQNEQGHTGELFF. CDR3 sequence (DNA): TGCGCCAGCAGCCAAAATGAACAGGGGCACACCGGGGAGCTGTTTTTT.

The CDR3 DNA is TGTGCCAGCAGCTTAGTTTTCCCTGGAGGGTATGGCTACACCTTC. Translation: CASSLVFPGGYGYTF. The chain has TRBV7-2 and TRBJ1-2; no firm D call. This CDR3 region has 15 residues. V was shortened by 1 base and J by 5 bases, with 14 bases between the two germline ends. Germline CDR1 SGHTA, CDR2 FQGNSA. The full variable domain, rest sourced from reference TRBV7-2 and TRBJ1-2, is GAGVSQSPSNKVTEKGKDVELRCDPISGHTALYWYRQSLGQGLEFLIYFQGNSAPDKSGLPSDRFSAERTGGSVSTLTIQRTQQEDSAVYLCASSLVFPGGYGYTFGSGTRLTVV.

The rearrangement links TRBV30 to TRBJ1-5; D is unresolved. V lost 0 bases to trimming and J lost 3 bases, with 12 bases between them. The germline gives CDR1 GTSNPN, CDR2 SVGIG (reference sequence). The CDR3 sequence is 15 residues long. The CDR3 sequence is CAWSVGGTNNQPQHF. In DNA, the CDR3 is TGTGCCTGGAGTGTAGGCGGCACGAACAATCAGCCCCAGCATTTT.

The rearrangement links TRBV18 to TRBJ2-5; the D gene is possibly TRBD2 (6 bases). V lost 4 bases, J lost 7 bases, and 13 bases lay in between. This CDR3 has 13 residues. Germline CDR1 reads KGHSH; CDR2 reads LQKENI. CDR3 region: CASSLDPGGTQYF. The CDR3 DNA sequence: TGTGCCAGCTCACTTGACCCCGGGGGGACCCAGTACTTC.

This clone was recorded only once. The J gene is TRBJ2-7, the V gene TRBV4-2; D not certain. Germline lookup yields CDR1 LGHNA and CDR2 YNFKEQ. The V gene lost 0 bases and the J gene lost 0 bases, with 15 bases spanning the gap. The CDR3 covers 17 residues. The CDR3 DNA reads as TGTGCCAGCAGCCAAGAGACTTTTACGGAGAGCTCCTACGAGCAGTACTTC. It specifies CASSQETFTESSYEQYF.

The rearrangement links TRBV3-1 (or the pseudogene TRBV3-2) to TRBJ2-7; 11 bases fit TRBD2. V gave up 7 bases and J gave up 4 bases; unmatched junction bases: 9. CDR3 length: 15 amino acids. Germline-derived CDR1 and CDR2 are LGHDT and YNNKEL (reference sequence). CDR3 coding DNA: TGTGCCAGCAAGGCTAGCGGGGGGTCTTTTTACGAGCAGTACTTC. Its protein product is CASKASGGSFYEQYF.

The chain couples TRBV5-1 to TRBJ1-4, with D uncertain. Germline V gene sequence: CDR1 SGHRS, CDR2 YFSETQ. The CDR3 is made up of 17 amino acids. V lost 0 bases and J 0 bases, leaving 12 bases between the germline ends. The chain's CDR3 is CASSLGEGVSTNEKLFF. Here the CDR3 DNA reads TGCGCCAGCAGCTTGGGGGAGGGAGTCTCAACTAATGAAAAACTGTTTTTT.

The gene calls are TRBV5-1 and TRBJ1-2; tentatively, D is TRBD1 (5 bases). There are 14 residues in the CDR3. Trimming left V 2 bases short and J 5 bases short, with 13 bases between. Germline loops: CDR1 SGHRS, CDR2 YFSETQ. CDR3 in amino acids: CASSLSLSGYGYTF. The CDR3 DNA sequence: TGCGCCAGCAGCTTATCCCTTTCAGGGTATGGCTACACCTTC.